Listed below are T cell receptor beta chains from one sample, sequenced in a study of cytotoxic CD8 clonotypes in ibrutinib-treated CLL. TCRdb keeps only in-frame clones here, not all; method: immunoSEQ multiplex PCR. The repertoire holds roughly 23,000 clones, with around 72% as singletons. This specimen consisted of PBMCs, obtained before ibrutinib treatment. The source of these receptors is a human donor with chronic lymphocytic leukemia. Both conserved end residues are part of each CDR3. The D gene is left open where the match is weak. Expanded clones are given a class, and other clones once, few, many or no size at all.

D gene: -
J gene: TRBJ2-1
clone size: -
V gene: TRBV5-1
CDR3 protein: CASSLGRDSSYNEQFF
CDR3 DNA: TGCGCCAGCAGCTTGGGAAGGGACTCCTCCTACAATGAGCAGTTCTTC

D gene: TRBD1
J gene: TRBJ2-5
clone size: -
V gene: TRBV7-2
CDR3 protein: CASSLAGQGETQYF
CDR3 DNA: TGTGCCAGCAGCTTAGCGGGACAGGGTGAGACCCAGTACTTC

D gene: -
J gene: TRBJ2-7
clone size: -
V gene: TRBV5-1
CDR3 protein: CASSLGGEQYF
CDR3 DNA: TGTGCCAGCAGCTTGGGGGGCGAGCAGTACTTC

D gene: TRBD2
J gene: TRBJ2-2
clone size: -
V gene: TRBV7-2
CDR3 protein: CASSATSGNTGELFF
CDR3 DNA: TGTGCCAGCAGCGCGACTAGCGGGAACACCGGGGAGCTGTTTTTT

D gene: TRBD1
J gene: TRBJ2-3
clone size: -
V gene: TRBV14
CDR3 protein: CASSPWTGAGDTQYF
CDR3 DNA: TGTGCCAGCAGCCCCTGGACAGGGGCGGGAGATACGCAGTATTTT

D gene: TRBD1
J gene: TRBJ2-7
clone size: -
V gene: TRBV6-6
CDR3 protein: CASSYRTGGSLGEQYF
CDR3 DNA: TGTGCCAGCAGTTATCGGACAGGGGGCAGCCTTGGGGAGCAGTACTTC

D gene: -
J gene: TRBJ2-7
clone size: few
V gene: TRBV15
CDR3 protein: CATSRETGGSYEQYF
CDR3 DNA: TGTGCCACCAGCAGAGAAACAGGAGGTTCCTACGAGCAGTACTTC

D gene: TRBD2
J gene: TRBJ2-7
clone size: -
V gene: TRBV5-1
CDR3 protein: CASSLTGTSGQKQYF
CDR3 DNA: TGCGCCAGCAGCCTCACCGGGACTAGCGGGCAGAAGCAGTACTTC

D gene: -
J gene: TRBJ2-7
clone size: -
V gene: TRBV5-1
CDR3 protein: CASSLPTGGMDEQYF
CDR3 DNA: TGCGCCAGCAGCTTGCCGACAGGCGGAATGGACGAGCAGTACTTC

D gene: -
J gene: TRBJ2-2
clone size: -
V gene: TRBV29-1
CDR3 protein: CSHRENTGELFF
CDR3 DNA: TGCAGCCACAGGGAAAACACCGGGGAGCTGTTTTTT

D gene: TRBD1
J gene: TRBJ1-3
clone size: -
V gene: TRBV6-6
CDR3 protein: CASRGQGSGGNTIYF
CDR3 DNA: TGTGCCAGCAGGGGACAGGGGTCGGGTGGAAACACCATATATTTT

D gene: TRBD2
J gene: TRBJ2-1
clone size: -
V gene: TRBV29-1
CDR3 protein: CSVELTGERGYNEQFF
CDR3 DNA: TGCAGCGTGGAACTTACCGGGGAGCGGGGCTACAATGAGCAGTTCTTC

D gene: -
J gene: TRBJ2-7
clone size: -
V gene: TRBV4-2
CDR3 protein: CASSRGKYF
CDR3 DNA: TGTGCCAGCAGCCGGGGCAAGTACTTC

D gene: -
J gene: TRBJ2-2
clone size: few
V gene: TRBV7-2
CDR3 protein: CASSLSSAAGELFF
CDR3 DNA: TGTGCCAGCAGCTTGAGTAGCGCGGCCGGGGAGCTGTTTTTT

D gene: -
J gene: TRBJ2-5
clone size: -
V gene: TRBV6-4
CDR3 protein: CASSELGYQETQYF
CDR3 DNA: TGTGCCAGCAGTGAACTAGGATACCAAGAGACCCAGTACTTC

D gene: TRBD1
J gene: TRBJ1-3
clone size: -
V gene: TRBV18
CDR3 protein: CASSGDRVTGNTIYF
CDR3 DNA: TGTGCCAGCTCGGGGGACAGGGTAACTGGAAACACCATATATTTT

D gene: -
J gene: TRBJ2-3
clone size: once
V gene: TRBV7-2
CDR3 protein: CASSLRGTTDTQYF
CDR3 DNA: TGTGCCAGCAGCTTAAGGGGAACCACAGATACGCAGTATTTT

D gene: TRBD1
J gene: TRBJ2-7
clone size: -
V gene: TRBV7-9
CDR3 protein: CASSSGTGYEQYF
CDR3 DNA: TGTGCCAGCAGCTCCGGGACAGGCTACGAGCAGTACTTC

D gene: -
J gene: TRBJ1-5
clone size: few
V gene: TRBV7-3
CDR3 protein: CASSTRPYSNQPQHF
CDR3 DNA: TGTGCCAGCTCCACTCGTCCTTATAGCAATCAGCCCCAGCATTTT

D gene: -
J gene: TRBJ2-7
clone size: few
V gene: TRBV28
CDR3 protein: CASSLITGSKPYF
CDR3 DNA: TGTGCCAGCAGCCTTATTACAGGGTCCAAGCCGTACTTC

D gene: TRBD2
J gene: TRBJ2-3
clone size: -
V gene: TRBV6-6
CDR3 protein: CASSLIGTPGGDTQYF
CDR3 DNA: TGTGCCAGCAGTCTAATCGGGACTCCGGGGGGGGATACGCAGTATTTT

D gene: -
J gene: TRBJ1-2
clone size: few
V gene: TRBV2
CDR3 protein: CASKFTVSNYGYTF
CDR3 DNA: TGTGCCAGCAAGTTCACAGTCTCTAACTATGGCTACACCTTC

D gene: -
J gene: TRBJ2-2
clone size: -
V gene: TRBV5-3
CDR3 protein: CARSFREPTNTGELFF
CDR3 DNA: TGTGCCAGAAGCTTCCGGGAGCCTACGAACACCGGGGAGCTGTTTTTT

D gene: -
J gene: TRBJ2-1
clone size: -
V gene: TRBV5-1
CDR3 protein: CASSLAPGMGEFYEQFF
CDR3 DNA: TGCGCCAGCAGCTTGGCCCCAGGGATGGGGGAGTTCTATGAGCAGTTCTTC

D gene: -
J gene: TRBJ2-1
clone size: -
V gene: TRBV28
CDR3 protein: CASSFQGKRSNEQFF
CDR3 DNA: TGTGCCAGCAGTTTCCAGGGGAAAAGGTCCAATGAGCAGTTCTTC

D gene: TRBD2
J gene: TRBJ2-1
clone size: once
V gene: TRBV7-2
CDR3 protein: CASSLRGTSGPNEQFF
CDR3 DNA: TGTGCCAGCAGCTTACGCGGGACTAGCGGCCCCAATGAGCAGTTCTTC

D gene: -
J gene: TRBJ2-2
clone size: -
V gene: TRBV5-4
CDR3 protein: CASSAPDHFTGELFF
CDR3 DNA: TGTGCCAGCAGTGCCCCGGACCACTTCACCGGGGAGCTGTTTTTT

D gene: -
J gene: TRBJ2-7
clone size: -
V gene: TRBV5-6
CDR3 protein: CASSRHWGQNSYEQYF
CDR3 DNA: TGTGCCAGCAGCCGACACTGGGGACAAAACTCCTACGAGCAGTACTTC

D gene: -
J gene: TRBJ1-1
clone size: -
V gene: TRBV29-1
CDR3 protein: CSVGRMTEAFF
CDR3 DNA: TGCAGCGTTGGGAGAATGACTGAAGCTTTCTTT

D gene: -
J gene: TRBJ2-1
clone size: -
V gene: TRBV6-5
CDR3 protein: CASSYSSGASEQFF
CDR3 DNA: TGTGCCAGCAGTTACTCGTCCGGGGCAAGTGAGCAGTTCTTC

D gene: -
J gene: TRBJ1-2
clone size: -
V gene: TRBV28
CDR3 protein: CASSLDSLRGYTF
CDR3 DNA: TGTGCCAGCAGTTTGGACAGTCTACGAGGCTACACCTTC

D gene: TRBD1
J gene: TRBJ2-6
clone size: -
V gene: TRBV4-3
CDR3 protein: CASSRNFLRDRGLSGANVLTF
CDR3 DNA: TGCGCCAGCAGCCGCAACTTCCTCCGGGACAGGGGACTTTCTGGGGCCAACGTCCTGACTTTC

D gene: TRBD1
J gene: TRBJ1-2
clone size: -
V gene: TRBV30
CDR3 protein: CAWRGGQANNYGYTF
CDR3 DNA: TGTGCCTGGAGAGGTGGACAGGCTAATAACTATGGCTACACCTTC

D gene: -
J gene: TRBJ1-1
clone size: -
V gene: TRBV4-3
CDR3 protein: CASSQDVRGGTEAFF
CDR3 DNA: TGCGCCAGCAGCCAAGACGTTCGAGGCGGCACTGAAGCTTTCTTT

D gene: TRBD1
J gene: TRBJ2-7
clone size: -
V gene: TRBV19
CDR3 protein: CASRSSGTALSYEQYF
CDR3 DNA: TGTGCCAGTAGATCATCCGGGACAGCTTTATCCTACGAGCAGTACTTC

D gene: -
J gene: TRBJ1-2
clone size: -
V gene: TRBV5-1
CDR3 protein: CASSPRGREYGYTF
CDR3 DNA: TGCGCCAGCAGCCCGCGAGGGAGGGAGTATGGCTACACCTTC

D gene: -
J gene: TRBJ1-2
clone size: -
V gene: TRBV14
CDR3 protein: CASSRSGGGMYGYTF
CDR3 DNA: TGTGCCAGCAGCCGTTCCGGAGGAGGGATGTATGGCTACACCTTC

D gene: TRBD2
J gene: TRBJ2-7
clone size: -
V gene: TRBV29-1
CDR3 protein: CSVDVSGREPYEQYF
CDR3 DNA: TGCAGCGTTGACGTAAGCGGGAGGGAACCCTACGAGCAGTACTTC

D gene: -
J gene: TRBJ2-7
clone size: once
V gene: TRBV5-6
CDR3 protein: CASSDPRDTDYEQYF
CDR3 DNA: TGTGCCAGCAGCGACCCCCGGGACACTGACTACGAGCAGTACTTC

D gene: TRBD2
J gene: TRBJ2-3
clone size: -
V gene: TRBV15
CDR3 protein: CATRDVEREFGTDTQYF
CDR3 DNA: TGTGCCACCAGGGATGTCGAGCGGGAGTTTGGGACAGATACGCAGTATTTT

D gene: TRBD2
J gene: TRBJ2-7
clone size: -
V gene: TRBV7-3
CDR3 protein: CASSLGGGSSYEQYF
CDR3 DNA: TGTGCCAGCAGCTTAGGCGGGGGGAGCTCCTACGAGCAGTACTTC

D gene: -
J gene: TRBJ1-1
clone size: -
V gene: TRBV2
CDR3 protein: CASSRRHGNTEAFF
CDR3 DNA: TGTGCCAGCAGTAGGAGACATGGAAACACTGAAGCTTTCTTT

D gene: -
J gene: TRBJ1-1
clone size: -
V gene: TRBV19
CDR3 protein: CASSIGGNTEAFF
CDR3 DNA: TGTGCCAGTAGTATAGGGGGAAACACTGAAGCTTTCTTT

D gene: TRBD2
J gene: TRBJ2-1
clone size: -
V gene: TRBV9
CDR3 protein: CASSVSTSGNNEQFF
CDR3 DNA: TGTGCCAGCAGCGTATCAACTAGCGGAAACAATGAGCAGTTCTTC

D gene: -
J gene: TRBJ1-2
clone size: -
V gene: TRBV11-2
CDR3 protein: CASQGLGTGYTF
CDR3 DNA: TGTGCCAGCCAGGGGCTCGGGACTGGCTACACCTTC

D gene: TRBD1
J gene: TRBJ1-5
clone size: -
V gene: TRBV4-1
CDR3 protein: CASSFRQGVGNQPQHF
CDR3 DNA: TGCGCCAGCAGCTTCCGACAGGGAGTCGGCAATCAGCCCCAGCATTTT

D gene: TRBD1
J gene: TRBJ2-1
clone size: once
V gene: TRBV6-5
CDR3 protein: CASSYDRVSNEQFF
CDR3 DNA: TGTGCCAGCAGTTACGACAGGGTGTCCAATGAGCAGTTCTTC

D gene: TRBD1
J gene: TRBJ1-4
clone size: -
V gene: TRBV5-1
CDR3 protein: CASSLAAGGYEKLFF
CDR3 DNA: TGCGCCAGCAGCTTGGCGGCAGGGGGATATGAAAAACTGTTTTTT

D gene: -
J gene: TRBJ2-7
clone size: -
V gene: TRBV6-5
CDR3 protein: CASSYSRVGEQYF
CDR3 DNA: TGTGCCAGCAGTTACTCCCGGGTGGGGGAGCAGTACTTC

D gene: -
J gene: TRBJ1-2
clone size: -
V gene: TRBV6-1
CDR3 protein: CASSTAVGYGYTF
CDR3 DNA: TGTGCCAGCTCTACGGCCGTGGGCTATGGCTACACCTTC

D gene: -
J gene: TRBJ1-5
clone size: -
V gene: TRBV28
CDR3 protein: CASISTPNQPQHF
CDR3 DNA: TGTGCCAGCATCTCAACCCCCAATCAGCCCCAGCATTTT

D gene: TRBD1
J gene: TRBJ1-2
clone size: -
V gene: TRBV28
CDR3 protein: CASRRDSWGYTF
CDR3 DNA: TGTGCCAGCAGGCGGGACAGTTGGGGCTACACCTTC

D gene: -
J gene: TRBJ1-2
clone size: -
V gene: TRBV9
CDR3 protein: CASSVGDTPITNYGYTF
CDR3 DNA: TGTGCCAGCAGCGTAGGAGATACACCCATCACTAACTATGGCTACACCTTC

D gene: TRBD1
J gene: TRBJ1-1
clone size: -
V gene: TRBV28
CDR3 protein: CASKQNRGTGEAFF
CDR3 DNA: TGTGCCAGCAAACAAAACAGGGGGACGGGTGAAGCTTTCTTT

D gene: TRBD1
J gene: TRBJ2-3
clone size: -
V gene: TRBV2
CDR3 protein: CAISPGTGVRGTDTQYF
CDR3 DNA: TGTGCCATCTCGCCCGGGACAGGGGTCCGGGGCACAGATACGCAGTATTTT

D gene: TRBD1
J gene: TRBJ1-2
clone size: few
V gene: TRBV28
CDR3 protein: CASRLDRGRFYGYTF
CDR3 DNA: TGTGCCAGCAGACTGGACAGGGGGCGCTTTTATGGCTACACCTTC

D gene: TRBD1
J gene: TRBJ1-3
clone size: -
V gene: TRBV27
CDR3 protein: CASSLEGAAGNTIYF
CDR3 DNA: TGTGCCAGCAGTTTGGAGGGGGCTGCGGGAAACACCATATATTTT

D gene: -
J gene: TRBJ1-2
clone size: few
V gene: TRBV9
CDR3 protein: CASSVGHARDDGYTF
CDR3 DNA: TGTGCCAGCAGCGTAGGCCACGCCAGGGATGATGGCTACACCTTC

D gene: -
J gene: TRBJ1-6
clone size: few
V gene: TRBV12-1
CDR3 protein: CATALPYNSPLHF
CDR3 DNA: TGTGCCACCGCTCTCCCCTATAATTCACCCCTCCACTTT

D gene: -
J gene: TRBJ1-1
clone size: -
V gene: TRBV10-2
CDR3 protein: CASSDSSTEAFF
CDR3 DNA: TGCGCCAGCAGTGATAGTAGTACTGAAGCTTTCTTT